This is a list of T cell receptor beta chains from one sample in a study of T cells in localized non-small cell lung cancer. The data were produced by immunoSEQ multiplex PCR, yet TCRdb's version contains in-frame clones alone and is incomplete. In the table there are about 33,000 clones, about 90% of which are singletons. Sequencing was performed on peripheral blood, taken before any cancer treatment. These TCRs come from a female donor aged 60 or older with stage I lung adenocarcinoma. Each CDR3 is given with its conserved first and last residue. The order of the fields is J gene, clone size, D gene, V gene, CDR3 length, CDR3 protein, CDR3 DNA. A D gene is named only where the DNA matches it firmly. Rows give clone size only sometimes, using once, few, many, or a class for an expanded clone.

j_gene: TRBJ2-3; abundance: .; d_gene: .; v_gene: TRBV9; len: 15; CDR3aa: CASSVRQSNTDTQYF; CDR3nt: TGTGCCAGCAGCGTACGACAGAGTAACACAGATACGCAGTATTTT
j_gene: TRBJ1-5; abundance: .; d_gene: .; v_gene: TRBV19; len: 14; CDR3aa: CASSIGERGQPQHF; CDR3nt: TGTGCCAGTAGTATAGGGGAAAGGGGTCAGCCCCAGCATTTT
j_gene: TRBJ2-3; abundance: few; d_gene: .; v_gene: TRBV11-3; len: 16; CDR3aa: CASSSGTRARTDTQYF; CDR3nt: TGTGCCAGCAGCTCCGGGACAAGAGCGCGCACAGATACGCAGTATTTT
j_gene: TRBJ1-2; abundance: .; d_gene: .; v_gene: TRBV7-9; len: 17; CDR3aa: CASSSSRAGVLNYGYTF; CDR3nt: TGTGCCAGCAGCTCTAGCCGGGCGGGGGTCCTTAACTATGGCTACACCTTC
j_gene: TRBJ2-2; abundance: .; d_gene: .; v_gene: TRBV27; len: 13; CDR3aa: CASSSDYTGELFF; CDR3nt: TGTGCCAGCAGTTCGGACTATACCGGGGAGCTGTTTTTT
j_gene: TRBJ1-1; abundance: .; d_gene: .; v_gene: TRBV2; len: 12; CDR3aa: CASRGMNTEAFF; CDR3nt: TGTGCCAGCAGGGGCATGAACACTGAAGCTTTCTTT
j_gene: TRBJ2-5; abundance: .; d_gene: .; v_gene: TRBV19; len: 12; CDR3aa: CASSPPGQTQYF; CDR3nt: TGTGCCAGTAGTCCACCGGGACAGACCCAGTACTTC
j_gene: TRBJ2-7; abundance: .; d_gene: .; v_gene: TRBV6-6; len: 14; CDR3aa: CASSYSGQGREQYF; CDR3nt: TGTGCCAGCAGTTACTCTGGCCAGGGGCGCGAGCAGTACTTC
j_gene: TRBJ1-2; abundance: .; d_gene: .; v_gene: TRBV11-2; len: 11; CDR3aa: CASSSNYGYTF; CDR3nt: TGTGCCAGCAGCTCTAACTATGGCTACACCTTC
j_gene: TRBJ1-2; abundance: once; d_gene: TRBD1; v_gene: TRBV5-1; len: 14; CDR3aa: CASSSGQGGYGYTF; CDR3nt: TGCGCCAGCAGCTCTGGACAGGGTGGCTATGGCTACACCTTC
j_gene: TRBJ1-4; abundance: .; d_gene: .; v_gene: TRBV4-3; len: 16; CDR3aa: CASSQGTSATNEKLFF; CDR3nt: TGCGCCAGCAGCCAAGGGACTTCTGCAACTAATGAAAAACTGTTTTTT
j_gene: TRBJ2-7; abundance: .; d_gene: .; v_gene: TRBV10-3; len: 12; CDR3aa: CAIGPATYEQYF; CDR3nt: TGTGCCATAGGTCCAGCCACCTACGAGCAGTACTTC
j_gene: TRBJ2-7; abundance: .; d_gene: .; v_gene: TRBV6-1; len: 12; CDR3aa: CASSDLNYEQYF; CDR3nt: TGTGCCAGCAGTGACCTTAACTACGAGCAGTACTTC
j_gene: TRBJ1-3; abundance: once; d_gene: .; v_gene: TRBV5-5; len: 15; CDR3aa: CASSPRGSSGNTIYF; CDR3nt: TGTGCCAGCAGCCCCCGCGGAAGCTCTGGAAACACCATATATTTT
j_gene: TRBJ2-7; abundance: .; d_gene: .; v_gene: TRBV4-1; len: 15; CDR3aa: CASSQDSGPPYEQYF; CDR3nt: TGCGCCAGCAGCCAAGACAGCGGCCCTCCCTACGAGCAGTACTTC
j_gene: TRBJ2-3; abundance: .; d_gene: .; v_gene: TRBV30; len: 14; CDR3aa: CAWSAGTGTDTQYF; CDR3nt: TGTGCCTGGAGTGCCGGGACTGGCACAGATACGCAGTATTTT
j_gene: TRBJ1-5; abundance: .; d_gene: .; v_gene: TRBV19; len: 14; CDR3aa: CASSIGRSNQPQHF; CDR3nt: TGTGCCAGTAGTATCGGAAGGAGCAATCAGCCCCAGCATTTT
j_gene: TRBJ1-2; abundance: .; d_gene: TRBD1; v_gene: TRBV19; len: 16; CDR3aa: CASSRGTGGRGYGYTF; CDR3nt: TGTGCCAGTAGTCGCGGGACAGGGGGTCGAGGCTATGGCTACACCTTC
j_gene: TRBJ2-7; abundance: .; d_gene: TRBD1; v_gene: TRBV10-3; len: 14; CDR3aa: CAVATGKGSYEQYF; CDR3nt: TGTGCCGTCGCGACAGGGAAGGGTTCCTACGAGCAGTACTTC
j_gene: TRBJ1-2; abundance: .; d_gene: TRBD1; v_gene: TRBV9; len: 15; CDR3aa: CASSVLTGGSYGYTF; CDR3nt: TGTGCCAGCAGCGTCCTGACAGGGGGTTCCTATGGCTACACCTTC
j_gene: TRBJ1-1; abundance: .; d_gene: TRBD1; v_gene: TRBV2; len: 15; CDR3aa: CASSENQGANTEAFF; CDR3nt: TGTGCCAGCAGTGAAAATCAGGGGGCCAACACTGAAGCTTTCTTT
j_gene: TRBJ1-1; abundance: once; d_gene: .; v_gene: TRBV6-5; len: 11; CDR3aa: CASRGQEKAFF; CDR3nt: TGTGCCAGCAGGGGGCAGGAAAAAGCTTTCTTT
j_gene: TRBJ1-5; abundance: .; d_gene: .; v_gene: TRBV15; len: 15; CDR3aa: CATSRDMRNNQPQHF; CDR3nt: TGTGCCACCAGCAGAGATATGCGAAACAATCAGCCCCAGCATTTT
j_gene: TRBJ2-2; abundance: .; d_gene: .; v_gene: TRBV27; len: 13; CDR3aa: CASSTPNTGELFF; CDR3nt: TGTGCCAGCAGTACCCCGAACACCGGGGAGCTGTTTTTT
j_gene: TRBJ2-3; abundance: .; d_gene: TRBD2; v_gene: TRBV4-2; len: 19; CDR3aa: CASSQEPSGGILSTDTQYF; CDR3nt: TGTGCCAGCAGCCAAGAACCTAGCGGGGGCATTCTTAGCACAGATACGCAGTATTTT
j_gene: TRBJ2-2; abundance: .; d_gene: .; v_gene: TRBV7-9; len: 16; CDR3aa: CASSLSLGTITGELFF; CDR3nt: TGTGCCAGCAGCTTAAGTCTGGGCACTATAACAGGGGAGCTGTTTTTT
j_gene: TRBJ2-7; abundance: .; d_gene: TRBD1; v_gene: TRBV5-4; len: 15; CDR3aa: CASSQGQGSSYEQYF; CDR3nt: TGTGCCAGCAGCCAAGGACAGGGGAGCTCCTACGAGCAGTACTTC
j_gene: TRBJ2-7; abundance: .; d_gene: .; v_gene: TRBV27; len: 17; CDR3aa: CASSLRGNRGLVYEQYF; CDR3nt: TGTGCCAGCAGTTTACGTGGCAACCGGGGTCTGGTCTACGAGCAGTACTTC